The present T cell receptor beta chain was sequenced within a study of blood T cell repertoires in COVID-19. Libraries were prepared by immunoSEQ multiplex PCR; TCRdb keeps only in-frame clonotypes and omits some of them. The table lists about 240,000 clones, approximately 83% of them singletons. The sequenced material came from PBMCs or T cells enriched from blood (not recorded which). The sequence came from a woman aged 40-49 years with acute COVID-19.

CDR3 DNA: TGCGCCAGCAGCTTATCGGACAGGGGTTACAATGAGCAGTTCTTC. Protein: CASSLSDRGYNEQFF. The chain recombines TRBV5-1 with TRBJ2-1, with 9 bases lining up with TRBD1. The CDR3 has 15 amino acids. V lost 2 bases to trimming and J lost 4 bases; unmatched junction nucleotides: 4. CDR1 is SGHRS and CDR2 is YFSETQ in the germline V gene.